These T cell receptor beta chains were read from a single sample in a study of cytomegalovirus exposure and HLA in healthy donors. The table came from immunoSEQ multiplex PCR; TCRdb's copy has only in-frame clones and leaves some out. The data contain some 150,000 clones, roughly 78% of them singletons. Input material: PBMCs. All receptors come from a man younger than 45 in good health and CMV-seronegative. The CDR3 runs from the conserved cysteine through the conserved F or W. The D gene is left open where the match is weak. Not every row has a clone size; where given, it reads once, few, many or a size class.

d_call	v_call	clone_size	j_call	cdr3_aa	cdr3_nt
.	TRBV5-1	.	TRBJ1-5	CASSERTGTNQPQHF	TGCGCCAGCAGCGAGCGGACGGGAACCAATCAGCCCCAGCATTTT
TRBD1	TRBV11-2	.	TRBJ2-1	CASSRQGARSNEQFF	TGTGCCAGCAGCAGACAGGGGGCGAGGTCCAATGAGCAGTTCTTC
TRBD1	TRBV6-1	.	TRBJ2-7	CASRSGTGGTEQYF	TGTGCCAGCAGATCCGGGACAGGGGGGACCGAGCAGTACTTC
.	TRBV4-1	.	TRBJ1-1	CASSPTQGIVNTEAFF	TGCGCCAGCAGCCCGACGCAGGGGATCGTCAACACTGAAGCTTTCTTT
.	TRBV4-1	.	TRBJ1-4	CASSQVFRASLEKLFF	TGCGCCAGCAGCCAAGTTTTCAGGGCTTCCTTGGAAAAACTGTTTTTT
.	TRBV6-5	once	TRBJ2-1	CASRRLAQGEQFF	TGTGCCAGCAGACGCCTAGCGCAGGGTGAGCAGTTCTTC
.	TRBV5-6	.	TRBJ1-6	CASSLWSTGSSYNSPLHF	TGTGCCAGCAGCTTGTGGTCAACAGGCAGCTCCTATAATTCACCCCTCCACTTT
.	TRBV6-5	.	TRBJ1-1	CASSYSNGNTEAFF	TGTGCCAGCAGTTACTCAAACGGGAACACTGAAGCTTTCTTT
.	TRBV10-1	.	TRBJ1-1	CASSEELNTEAFF	TGCGCCAGCAGTGAGGAGCTGAACACTGAAGCTTTCTTT
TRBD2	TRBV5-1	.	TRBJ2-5	CASKRDLVEETQYF	TGCGCCAGTAAGCGGGACCTAGTTGAAGAGACCCAGTACTTC
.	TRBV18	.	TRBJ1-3	CASSAGGAVRSGNTIYF	TGTGCCAGCTCAGCAGGAGGAGCAGTGCGCTCTGGAAACACCATATATTTT
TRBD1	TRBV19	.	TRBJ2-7	CASSPGTGATYEQYF	TGTGCCAGTAGTCCCGGGACAGGGGCAACCTACGAGCAGTACTTC
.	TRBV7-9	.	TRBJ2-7	CASSLGIFGRYF	TGTGCCAGCAGCTTAGGCATCTTCGGTCGGTACTTC
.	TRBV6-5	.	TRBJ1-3	CASSPILLSGNTIYF	TGTGCCAGCAGCCCTATTTTACTCTCTGGAAACACCATATATTTT
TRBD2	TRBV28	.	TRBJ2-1	CASSPGGAGDSNEQFF	TGTGCCAGCAGCCCCGGTGGAGCGGGAGATTCTAATGAGCAGTTCTTC
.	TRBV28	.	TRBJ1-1	CASRGGGNTEAFF	TGTGCCAGCAGGGGAGGGGGAAACACTGAAGCTTTCTTT
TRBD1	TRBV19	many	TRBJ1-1	CASTYRGTGIMLPEAFF	TGTGCCAGTACTTACCGCGGGACAGGGATTATGCTGCCTGAAGCTTTCTTT
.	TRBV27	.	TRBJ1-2	CASSLSGTERYGYPF	TGTGCCAGCAGTTTATCGGGGACTGAGCGGTATGGCTACCCCTTC
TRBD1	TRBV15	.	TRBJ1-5	CATSREAGQGYQPQHF	TGTGCCACCAGCAGAGAAGCGGGACAGGGGTATCAGCCCCAGCATTTT
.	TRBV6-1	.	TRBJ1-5	CASSDQGGQPQHF	TGTGCCAGCAGTGACCAGGGAGGTCAGCCCCAGCATTTT
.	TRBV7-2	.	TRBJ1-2	CASSTTSRGGLDGYTF	TGTGCCAGCAGCACAACATCCAGGGGTGGTCTCGATGGCTACACCTTC
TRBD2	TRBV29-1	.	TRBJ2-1	CSVGVAGYEQFF	TGCAGCGTTGGGGTAGCGGGATATGAGCAGTTCTTC
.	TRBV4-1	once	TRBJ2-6	CASRHGSSGANVLTF	TGCGCCAGCAGACACGGGAGCTCTGGGGCCAACGTCCTGACTTTC
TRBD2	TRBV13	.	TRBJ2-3	CASSFGLAGTDTQYF	TGTGCCAGCAGCTTCGGACTAGCGGGAACAGATACGCAGTATTTT
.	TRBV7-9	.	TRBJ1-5	CASSFTGGNQPQHF	TGTGCCAGCAGCTTCACCGGGGGCAATCAGCCCCAGCATTTT
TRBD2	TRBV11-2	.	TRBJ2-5	CASRSWSGRLETQYF	TGTGCCAGCAGGTCCTGGAGCGGGAGGTTGGAGACCCAGTACTTC
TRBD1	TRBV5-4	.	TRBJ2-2	CASSSGQGRGGELFF	TGTGCCAGCAGCTCAGGACAGGGACGAGGCGGGGAGCTGTTTTTT
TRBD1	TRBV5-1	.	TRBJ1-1	CASSWAGQGSTEAFF	TGCGCCAGCAGCTGGGCGGGACAGGGGAGTACTGAAGCTTTCTTT
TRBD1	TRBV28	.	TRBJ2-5	CASSSPAQGAVLVMQYF	TGTGCCAGCAGTTCCCCCGCCCAGGGGGCGGTGTTGGTAATGCAGTACTTC
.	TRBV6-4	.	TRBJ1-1	CASSERYSPTEAFF	TGTGCCAGCAGTGAACGGTACAGCCCCACTGAAGCTTTCTTT
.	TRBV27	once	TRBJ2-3	CASKPVGGLTDTQYF	TGTGCCAGCAAGCCAGTGGGGGGATTGACAGATACGCAGTATTTT
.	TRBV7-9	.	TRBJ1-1	CASSETPEAFF	TGTGCCAGCAGCGAGACACCCGAAGCTTTCTTT
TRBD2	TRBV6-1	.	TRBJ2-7	CASSEVGYIGGRAYEQYF	TGTGCCAGCAGTGAAGTAGGATACATTGGCGGGAGGGCCTACGAGCAGTACTTC
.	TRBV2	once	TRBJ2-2	CASSPSKRPNTGELFF	TGTGCCAGCAGTCCAAGCAAGCGGCCGAACACCGGGGAGCTGTTTTTT